The T cell receptor beta chain under discussion was sequenced for a study of CD8+ T cells in alopecia areata. Study summary: In an open-label trial, patients got 5 to 10 mg tofacitinib twice daily.

On this clone itself: The antigen is undetermined.

Overall study results and limits: Affected lesional scalp, above all in alopecia totalis/universalis, was more clonal than normal scalp.

Investigators sorted PBMCs to obtain both CD4+ and CD8+ T cells. RNA was extracted and reverse transcribed into cDNA as the sequencing template. Libraries were prepared by immunoSEQ multiplex PCR; TCRdb keeps only in-frame clonotypes and omits some of them. This sample carries more than 150,000 clones, around 50% of them seen once, and the ten largest clones take 14% to 15%. The origin of this receptor is a human donor with alopecia areata. This sample comprised CD4+ T cells sorted from blood, obtained at week 0.

CDR3 amino acids: CASSSTARGDKNIQYF. The CDR3 DNA is TGTGCCAGCAGCTCCACAGCTAGGGGGGACAAAAACATTCAGTACTTC. V gene TRBV5-4 combines with J gene TRBJ2-4; D might be TRBD1 or TRBD2, each matching 6 bases. CDR1 and CDR2 (germline): SGHNT, YYREEE (reference sequence). Trimming pared 3 bases from V and 3 bases from J, leaving 16 bases between. The CDR3 spans 16 residues.